This TCR beta chain was sequenced in a study of T cells in Graves' hyperthyroidism and ophthalmopathy. Germline V gives CDR1 DFQATT, CDR2 SNEGSKA (reference sequence). The length of the CDR3 is 14 residues. V was clipped by 6 bases and J by 2 bases; unmatched bases: 9. Amplified TCR beta CDR3 regions came from RNA transcripts. During a first-round RT-PCR of the TCR CDR3, the HTBI primer set was used. TCRdb fed the multiplex PCR reads into MiXCR, producing one record per CDR3 protein. Among hundreds of thousands of distinct CDR3 sequences listed, 15% to 19% were seen once. This clonotype was observed many times.

The chain employs TRBV20-1 and TRBJ2-5, with 7 nucleotides matching TRBD2. Sequences were obtained from blood. The receptor was isolated from a young woman with Graves' hyperthyroidism. The CDR3 reads CSALTAGGQETQYF. The CDR3 bases are TGCAGTGCCCTCACCGCCGGGGGGCAAGAGACCCAGTACTTC.